In this sample, the clone carrying this TCR beta chain turned up many times. Its antigen is undetermined. Each CDR3 protein gets one entry after TCRdb re-called the 5' RACE reads with MiXCR. The sample carries 35,000 to 45,000 distinct CDR3 sequences, about 7.9% recorded once. This entry belongs to a study of spatial heterogeneity in lung cancer. Study-wide points: Blood showed ubiquitous tumor TCRs more often at resection than at routine follow-up.

The CDR3 is 16 amino acids. Germline-derived CDR1 and CDR2 are MGHDK and SYGVNS. V was cut by 2 bases and J by 2 bases, with 15 bases left in between. This sample's time point: blood at routine non-recurrence follow-up after resection. The V call is TRBV25-1, the J call TRBJ2-5, with TRBD1 as a possible D gene (5 bases). The TCR sequence derives from a male donor with early-stage non-small cell lung cancer. Sequenced material: PBMCs, taken at follow-up. This CDR3 is CASSEVLGATQETQYF. CDR3 sequence (DNA): TGTGCCAGCAGTGAAGTCTTAGGGGCGACGCAAGAGACCCAGTACTTC. The full variable domain, rest sourced from reference TRBV25-1 and TRBJ2-5, is EADIYQTPRYLVIGTGKKITLECSQTMGHDKMYWYQQDPGMELHLIHYSYGVNSTEKGDLSSESTVSRIRTEHFPLTLESARPSHTSQYLCASSEVLGATQETQYFGPGTRLLVL.